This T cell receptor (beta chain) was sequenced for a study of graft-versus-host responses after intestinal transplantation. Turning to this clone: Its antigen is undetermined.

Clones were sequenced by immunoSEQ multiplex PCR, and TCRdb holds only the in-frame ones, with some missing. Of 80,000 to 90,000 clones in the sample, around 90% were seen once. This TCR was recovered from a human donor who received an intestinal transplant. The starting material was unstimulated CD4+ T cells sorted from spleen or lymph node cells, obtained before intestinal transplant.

DNA of the CDR3: TGTGCCAGTAGTCCCGGACTAGCGGGATACTACAATGAGCAGTTCTTC. Encoded protein: CASSPGLAGYYNEQFF. The V call is TRBV19, the J call TRBJ2-1; 12 nucleotides line up with TRBD2. The junction had 5 bases not matched to a gene; V was cut back by 5 bases and J by 3 bases. The CDR3 is 16 residues long. The V gene's germline CDR1 is LNHDA and CDR2 SQIVND (reference sequence).